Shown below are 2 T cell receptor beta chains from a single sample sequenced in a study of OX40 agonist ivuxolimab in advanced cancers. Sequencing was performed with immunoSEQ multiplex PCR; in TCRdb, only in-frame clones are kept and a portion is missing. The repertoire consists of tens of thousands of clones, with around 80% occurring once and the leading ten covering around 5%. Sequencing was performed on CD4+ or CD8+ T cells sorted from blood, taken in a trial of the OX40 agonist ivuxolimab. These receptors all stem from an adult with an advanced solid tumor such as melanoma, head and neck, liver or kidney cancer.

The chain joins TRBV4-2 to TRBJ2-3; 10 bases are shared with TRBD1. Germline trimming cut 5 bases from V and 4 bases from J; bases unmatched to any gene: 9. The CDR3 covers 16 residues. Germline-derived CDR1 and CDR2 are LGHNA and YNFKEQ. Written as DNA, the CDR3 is TGTGCCAGCAGCTTAAAGGGACAGGGGCCGGCAGATACGCAGTATTTT. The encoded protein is CASSLKGQGPADTQYF.

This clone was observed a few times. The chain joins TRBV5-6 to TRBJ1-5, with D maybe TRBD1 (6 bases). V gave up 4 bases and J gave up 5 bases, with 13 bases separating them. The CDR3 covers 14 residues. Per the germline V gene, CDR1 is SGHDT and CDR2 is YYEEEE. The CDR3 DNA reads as TGTGCCAGCAGCCGTTCAGGGGCCCATCAGCCCCAGCATTTT. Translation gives CASSRSGAHQPQHF. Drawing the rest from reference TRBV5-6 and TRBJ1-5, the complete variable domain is DAGVTQSPTHLIKTRGQQVTLRCSPKSGHDTVSWYQQALGQGPQFIFQYYEEEERQRGNFPDRFSGHQFPNYSSELNVNALLLGDSALYLCASSRSGAHQPQHFGDGTRLSIL.